The 14 T cell receptor beta chains in this list originate from one sample, sequenced in a study of cytomegalovirus exposure and HLA in healthy donors. Primers: 60 Vbeta forward and 13 Jbeta reverse. Produced via immunoSEQ multiplex PCR; TCRdb's table is partial and in-frame only. This table holds some 150,000 clones, around 75% found once. The sequencing input was PBMCs. The receptor set was obtained from a man in his forties or fifties in good health and CMV-seronegative.

The chain carries TRBV4-1 and TRBJ2-7, with D possibly being TRBD2 (5 bases). The CDR3 is made up of 16 amino acids. V shed 5 bases and J shed 3 bases, with 20 bases lying between them. Germline CDR1 and CDR2: MGHRA and YSYEKL. The CDR3: CASSYVPLEAGYEQYF. The CDR3, as DNA: TGCGCCAGCAGCTATGTACCCCTAGAGGCGGGCTACGAGCAGTACTTC.

This clone came up once. This chain uses TRBV27 with TRBJ2-7; 9 nucleotides align to TRBD1. Germline V gives CDR1 MNHEY, CDR2 SMNVEV (reference sequence). The CDR3 is 14 residues long. J gave up 1 base and V 5 bases, and 3 bases lay outside the gene matches. CDR3 protein: CASSLGTGSYEQYF. CDR3 DNA: TGTGCCAGCAGTCTAGGGACAGGGTCCTACGAGCAGTACTTC.

The chain joins TRBV5-1 to TRBJ2-5, with D perhaps matching TRBD1 (6 bases). V was shortened by 0 bases and J by 5 bases, with 11 bases between the two germline ends. The CDR3 is 14 amino acids. Germline-derived CDR1 and CDR2 are SGHRS and YFSETQ. This CDR3 is CASSLGQAGETQYF. CDR3 in DNA: TGCGCCAGCAGCTTGGGACAGGCGGGTGAGACCCAGTACTTC.

V and J are TRBV6-5 and TRBJ2-2; maybe TRBD1 (6 bases). This CDR3 spans 14 amino acids. The germline V and J ends were trimmed by 8 bases and 0 bases, with 10 bases remaining between them. Germline values: CDR1 MNHEY, CDR2 SVGAGI. The CDR3: CASQGTSNTGELFF. DNA of the CDR3: TGTGCCAGCCAGGGGACATCGAACACCGGGGAGCTGTTTTTT.

This rearrangement joins TRBV18 to TRBJ2-7, with a weak D call TRBD1 (5 bases). Germline V gives CDR1 KGHSH, CDR2 LQKENI. The CDR3 runs to 15 residues. The V and J ends lost 3 bases and 3 bases respectively, with 15 bases between them. CDR3 loop: CASSPSPGPNYEQYF. The CDR3 DNA follows: TGTGCCAGCTCACCGTCGCCAGGGCCCAACTACGAGCAGTACTTC.

CDR3 sequence (DNA): TGTGCCAGCAGTGAAGTAGCGGGGGGTCGATACACCGGGGAGCTGTTTTTT. Translation gives CASSEVAGGRYTGELFF. The J gene is TRBJ2-2, the V gene TRBV25-1, with 10 bases fitting TRBD2. Germline CDR1 and CDR2: MGHDK and SYGVNS. The V and J ends lost 2 bases and 3 bases, in that order; junction bases with no gene match: 6. CDR3 size: 17 residues. The whole variable domain, filled in from reference TRBV25-1 and TRBJ2-2, reads EADIYQTPRYLVIGTGKKITLECSQTMGHDKMYWYQQDPGMELHLIHYSYGVNSTEKGDLSSESTVSRIRTEHFPLTLESARPSHTSQYLCASSEVAGGRYTGELFFGEGSRLTVL.

The V gene is TRBV28, the J gene TRBJ1-5, with D unresolved. This CDR3 contains 13 residues. Germline loops: CDR1 MDHEN, CDR2 SYDVKM. V lost 6 bases and J lost 1, with 7 bases in between. The CDR3 sequence: CASSIPSNQPQHF. The DNA of the CDR3 is TGTGCCAGCAGCATTCCCAGCAATCAGCCCCAGCATTTT.

The chain carries TRBV9 and TRBJ2-3; no clear D gene. Germline V lookup: CDR1 SGDLS, CDR2 YYNGEE. CDR3 length: 14 amino acids. Trimming took 4 bases from V and 0 from J, leaving 9 bases between them. The CDR3 loop is CASSYPPSTDTQYF. Written as DNA, the CDR3 is TGTGCCAGCAGCTATCCCCCTAGCACAGATACGCAGTATTTT.

V and J are TRBV27 and TRBJ2-1; D is unclear. V was clipped by 0 bases and J by 0 bases, with 9 bases between them. CDR3 length equals 16 residues. The germline gives CDR1 MNHEY, CDR2 SMNVEV (reference sequence). CDR3 protein: CASSLSLTYSYNEQFF. The CDR3 region has the DNA TGTGCCAGCAGTTTATCGCTTACATACTCCTACAATGAGCAGTTCTTC.

The chain has TRBV10-2 and TRBJ2-5; 13 nucleotides align to TRBD2. Germline-derived CDR1 and CDR2 are WSHSY and SAAADI. V was clipped by 3 bases and J by 3 bases; unmatched bases: 13. CDR3 length equals 19 residues. DNA of the CDR3: TGCGCCAGCAGTGAAAGGGGGGTCTGGACTAGCGGGGGTAAAGAGACCCAGTACTTC. It yields the protein CASSERGVWTSGGKETQYF.

The chain employs TRBV27 and TRBJ2-5, with 9 bases matching TRBD1. V was clipped by 6 bases and J by 2 bases; unmatched bases: 10. Looked up from germline, CDR1 is MNHEY and CDR2 is SMNVEV (reference sequence). The CDR3 loop spans 16 amino acids. For the CDR3, the DNA is TGTGCCAGCAGCCCTTGGTGGGGGACAGGGCAAGAGACCCAGTACTTC. Translated: CASSPWWGTGQETQYF.

The rearrangement links TRBV28 to TRBJ2-4, with TRBD2 matching over 8 bases. This CDR3 comprises 16 residues. The germline V gene has CDR1 MDHEN and CDR2 SYDVKM. The trim removed 2 bases at V and 0 bases at J, leaving 3 bases unmatched. The CDR3 DNA follows: TGTGCCAGCAGTTTAGGAGCGGGGGTAGCCAAAAACATTCAGTACTTC. Translated, it gives CASSLGAGVAKNIQYF.

This clone was counted only a few times. J is TRBJ1-4 and V is TRBV5-1, with TRBD1 as a possible D gene (6 bases). Germline V gene lookup returns CDR1 SGHRS and CDR2 YFSETQ. V was cut by 4 bases and J by 13 bases, with 14 bases left in between. The CDR3 loop spans 12 amino acids. CDR3: CASSPEGVGLFF. CDR3 nucleotides: TGCGCCAGCAGCCCCGAGGGGGTCGGACTGTTTTTT.

This clone has a handful of counts. The rearrangement uses TRBV5-1 and TRBJ2-6; D possibly corresponds to TRBD1 (5 bases). V was cut by 4 bases and J by 0 bases, with 14 bases left in between. The CDR3 runs 17 residues. Germline V gene lookup returns CDR1 SGHRS and CDR2 YFSETQ. CDR3: CASSQDTSHSGANVLTF. The CDR3 DNA follows: TGCGCCAGCAGCCAGGACACCTCCCACTCTGGGGCCAACGTCCTGACTTTC.